Below are 25 T cell receptor beta chains sequenced from a single sample in a study of immune characterization of retroperitoneal liposarcoma. TCRdb itself ran the PCR reads through MiXCR, one entry per CDR3 protein. The profile shows fewer than 5,000 distinct CDR3 sequences, approximately 30% of them singletons. Input material: blood. The receptors were sampled from a female donor with retroperitoneal liposarcoma.

This sequence joins TRBV6-1 and TRBJ2-4, with 8 bases aligning to TRBD1. The DNA matches TRBJ2-5 better at its end, which makes the J call doubtful. Germline CDR1 reads MNHNS; CDR2 reads SASEGT. The CDR3 has 13 amino acids. The CDR3 DNA is TGTGCCACCGACTGGACAGGGAAAGAGACCCAGTACTTC. Its protein is CATDWTGKETQYF.

The chain links TRBV28 to TRBJ2-3, with D perhaps TRBD1 (6 bases). With 6 bases removed from V and 3 bases from J, the gap between germline ends came to 16 bases. Per germline, CDR1 MDHEN and CDR2 SYDVKM. The CDR3 extends over 15 amino acids. CDR3 sequence: CASSQPQTGTDTQYF. CDR3 DNA: TGTGCCAGCAGCCAACCGCAAACAGGGACAGATACGCAGTATTTT.

This clonotype was picked up a small number of times. The gene calls are TRBV27 and TRBJ2-1; TRBD2 might be the D (6 bases). The DNA end lines up better with TRBJ2-7; the J call may be wrong. CDR3 length: 15 amino acids. The germline V gene encodes CDR1 MNHEY and CDR2 SMNVEV (reference sequence). For the CDR3, the DNA is TGTGCCAGCAGTTTTCGCCAGTCCCCGGGGAGGGAGCAGTACTTC. Translation gives CASSFRQSPGREQYF.

By share, this clonotype ranks as medium-sized (0.01 to 0.1%). CDR3 nucleotides: TGTGCCAGCAGCTTAGTGCGGGGGGCAATAAACAATGAGCAGTTCTTC. Its protein product is CASSLVRGAINNEQFF. V usage is TRBV7-6 and J usage is TRBJ2-1; TRBD2 matches at 8 bases. After removal of 1 base from V and 5 bases from J, the junction contained 7 bases not matched to a gene. CDR1 and CDR2 (germline): SGHVS, FNYEAQ. CDR3 length: 16 residues. Together with reference TRBV7-6 and TRBJ2-1, the CDR3 gives the full variable domain: GAGVSQSPRYKVTKRGQDVALRCDPISGHVSLYWYRQALGQGPEFLTYFNYEAQQDKSGLPNDRFSAERPEGSISTLTIQRTEQRDSAMYRCASSLVRGAINNEQFFGPGTRLTVL.

Within the sample, this clonotype is medium-sized. The chain uses TRBV6-5 and TRBJ2-3; TRBD2 matches at 8 bases. The CDR3 is 16 residues long. Germline values: CDR1 MNHEY, CDR2 SVGAGI. V dropped 0 bases and J dropped 8; count of bases not matched to a gene: 10. The CDR3 coding sequence is TGTGCCAGCAGTTACTCGATGAGCGGGAGTCACGTTACGCAGTATTTT. Translated: CASSYSMSGSHVTQYF.

Note on this clonotype: Just one base apart from a much larger clone, this may be a read error. V usage is TRBV6-1 and J usage is TRBJ2-1; D is ambiguous. Germline V gene sequence: CDR1 MNHNS, CDR2 SASEGT. The CDR3 loop spans 13 amino acids. The CDR3 bases are TGTGCCAGCAGTGCCTACGGGCGCGATGAGCAGCTCTTC. It is translated as CASSAYGRDEQLF.

This clonotype qualifies as large. This chain links TRBV6-1 with TRBJ2-3; D might be TRBD1 (6 bases). Germline lookup yields CDR1 MNHNS and CDR2 SASEGT. The CDR3 covers 14 residues. Trimming pared 6 bases from V and 1 base from J, leaving 11 bases between. The CDR3 here is CASRTTGRTDTQYF. As DNA, the CDR3 is TGTGCCAGCAGAACGACAGGTCGCACAGATACGCAGTATTTT.

Relative to its sample, this clonotype is medium-sized (0.01 to 0.1%). V usage is TRBV6-2 or TRBV6-3 and J usage is TRBJ2-1; 12 positions match TRBD2. V shed 2 bases and J 15 bases; nucleotides not matched to a gene: 11. Looked up from germline, CDR1 is MNHEY and CDR2 is SVGEGT. The length of the CDR3 is 15 residues. CDR3 bases: TGTGCCAGCAGTTACATGCCTAGCGGGGGGGCCTTGTCGTTCTTC. Protein: CASSYMPSGGALSFF.

For the CDR3, the DNA is TGTGCCAGCAGCTTAGTTGTGGGCAAGTACGAGCAGTTCTTC. Translated: CASSLVVGKYEQFF. The chain is built from TRBV7-2 and TRBJ2-1; D unresolved. The V end lost 1 base, the J end lost 10 bases, and 14 bases lay between the germline ends. The germline CDR1 and CDR2 sequences are SGHTA and FQGNSA. This CDR3 is built from 14 residues.

By share, this clonotype counts as medium-sized. The V and J genes are TRBV27 and TRBJ2-1; TRBD2 matches at 12 bases. With V trimmed by 5 bases and J by 6 bases, 5 bases remained unmatched. The CDR3 is made up of 15 amino acids. CDR1 and CDR2 (germline): MNHEY, SMNVEV (reference sequence). The chain's CDR3 is CASSLTSGGSNEQFF. For the CDR3, the DNA is TGTGCCAGCAGTCTAACTAGCGGGGGGAGCAATGAGCAGTTCTTC.

This clonotype was seen a few times. This chain uses TRBV24-1 with TRBJ2-5, with TRBD1 matching 7 bases. Germline loops: CDR1 KGHDR, CDR2 SFDVKD. J gave up 4 bases and V 4 bases, and 5 bases lay outside the gene matches. This CDR3 is built from 14 residues. Here the CDR3 reads CATSETGTGETQYF. CDR3 DNA sequence: TGTGCCACCAGTGAGACAGGGACGGGAGAGACCCAGTACTTC.

The chain carries TRBV7-8 and TRBJ2-5; D remains unclear. Germline V gives CDR1 SGHVS, CDR2 FQNEAQ. V gave up 3 bases and J gave up 11 bases, with 13 bases separating them. There are 12 residues in the CDR3. The CDR3 is CASSLGYDEQYF. CDR3 in DNA: TGTGCCAGCAGCTTGGGCTATGATGAGCAGTACTTC.

This clonotype is categorized as medium-sized. This rearrangement joins TRBV6-1 to TRBJ2-3; maybe TRBD1 (5 bases). Trimming left V 7 bases short and J 8 bases short, with 10 bases between. CDR3 length: 11 amino acids. Germline values: CDR1 MNHNS, CDR2 SASEGT. CDR3 in DNA: TGTGCCAGCAATGGGGCGGTTACGCAGTATTTT. Its translation: CASNGAVTQYF.

The chain recombines TRBV4-3 with TRBJ2-1; possibly TRBD2 for D (7 bases). The CDR3 has 15 residues. CDR1 is LGHNA, CDR2 YSLEER, per germline. Trimming shortened V by 0 bases and J by 10 bases, and 16 bases separated the two germline ends. The CDR3 DNA follows: TGCGCCAGCAGCCAAGAAGAGGGGGGGTCCTACGAGCAGTTCTTC. Translating it yields CASSQEEGGSYEQFF.

The J gene is TRBJ2-1, the V gene TRBV6-8; TRBD2 is a possible D gene (5 bases). Germline values: CDR1 MNHGY, CDR2 SAAAGT. The CDR3 contains 13 residues. The V end was cut by 7 bases, the J end by 10 bases, with 17 bases between. The CDR3 nucleotides are TGTGCCAGCAAAAGCGCCTCTAAGCGGGAGCAGTTCTTC. Protein: CASKSASKREQFF.

V and J are TRBV6-1 and TRBJ1-5; D is undetermined. Trimming pared 3 bases from V and 3 bases from J, leaving 9 bases between. The germline V gene has CDR1 MNHNS and CDR2 SASEGT. The CDR3 extends over 14 amino acids. The CDR3 region is CASSEGGDNQPQHF. CDR3 DNA: TGTGCCAGCAGTGAGGGAGGAGACAATCAGCCCCAGCATTTT.

V usage is TRBV11-3 and J usage is TRBJ1-2; 8 bases agree with TRBD1. CDR3 length: 15 residues. V shed 1 base and J 4 bases; nucleotides not matched to a gene: 5. Germline V CDR1 and CDR2: SGHNT, YENEEA. The CDR3 spells CASSLATGDTYGYTF. DNA of the CDR3: TGTGCCAGCAGCTTAGCGACAGGGGACACCTATGGCTACACCTTC.

CDR3 in DNA: TGTGCCAGCAGCTACCGGGACAGGGGGCGCGGTACTAATGAAAAACTGTTTTTT. It specifies CASSYRDRGRGTNEKLFF. The V and J genes are TRBV7-2 and TRBJ1-4, with 12 bases lining up with TRBD1. Germline V CDR1 and CDR2: SGHTA, FQGNSA. This CDR3 region has 18 residues. V trimming: 4 bases; J trimming: 2 bases; junction bases outside the gene matches: 8.

The chain uses TRBV20-1 and TRBJ2-5; 8 bases fit TRBD2. The CDR3 is made up of 14 amino acids. After removal of 3 bases from V and 5 bases from J, the junction contained 8 bases not matched to a gene. CDR1 DFQATT and CDR2 SNEGSKA come from the germline V gene (reference sequence). CDR3 DNA: TGCAGTGCTAGGGCCGGGGGGGCGAGGGAGACCCAGTACTTC. It yields the protein CSARAGGARETQYF.

This clonotype qualifies as medium-sized (0.01 to 0.1%). The chain's CDR3 is CASSEAAGPSTDTQYF. The DNA of the CDR3 is TGTGCCAGCAGTGAAGCCGCAGGGCCAAGCACAGATACGCAGTATTTT. V and J are TRBV6-1 and TRBJ2-3; tentatively, D is TRBD1 (5 bases). V gave up 0 bases and J gave up 0 bases, with 10 bases separating them. Germline V gene lookup returns CDR1 MNHNS and CDR2 SASEGT. The CDR3 is 16 residues long.

The chain is built from TRBV11-3 and TRBJ2-1, with D unresolved. Germline V gene lookup returns CDR1 SGHNT and CDR2 YENEEA. This CDR3 comprises 14 residues. Between the trimmed V and J ends, which lost 0 bases and 5 bases, there was a span of 8 bases. The CDR3 here is CASSLDRADNEQFF. The CDR3 DNA reads TGTGCCAGCAGCTTAGATCGGGCAGACAATGAGCAGTTCTTC.

This rearrangement joins TRBV6-5 to TRBJ1-1; no clear D. Trimming shortened V by 6 bases and J by 0 bases, and 14 bases separated the two germline ends. This CDR3 region has 15 residues. Germline values: CDR1 MNHEY, CDR2 SVGAGI. CDR3 sequence reads: CASRPNRNMNTEAFF. CDR3 bases: TGTGCCAGCAGGCCAAACAGAAACATGAACACTGAAGCTTTCTTT.

V usage is TRBV7-6 and J usage is TRBJ2-3; 8 bases fit TRBD1. With V trimmed by 6 bases and J by 1 base, 3 bases remained unmatched. The germline V gene encodes CDR1 SGHVS and CDR2 FNYEAQ. The length of the CDR3 is 14 residues. CDR3 loop: CASRPTGGTDTQYF. The CDR3 DNA reads as TGTGCCAGCAGGCCGACAGGGGGCACAGATACGCAGTATTTT.

The sample holds a few counts of this clonotype. The chain links TRBV27 to TRBJ2-1, with TRBD2 matching over 11 bases. Gene TRBJ2-7 matches the end of the DNA better, so the J call may be wrong. Germline V gene sequence: CDR1 MNHEY, CDR2 SMNVEV (reference sequence). This CDR3 is built from 15 residues. CDR3 residues: CASRGRLAGNYEQYF. The CDR3 DNA reads TGTGCCAGCAGGGGTCGACTAGCGGGGAACTACGAGCAGTACTTC.

This clonotype is classed as large. V and J are TRBV27 and TRBJ2-2; D is possibly TRBD1 or TRBD2 (5 bases each). The CDR3 loop spans 17 amino acids. Germline CDR1 MNHEY, CDR2 SMNVEV (reference sequence). V dropped 6 bases and J dropped 7 bases, with 24 bases sitting between them. The CDR3 sequence is CASSSRSVVGDDGELFF. CDR3 nucleotide sequence: TGTGCCAGCAGCTCCCGGTCGGTGGTGGGGGACGACGGGGAGCTGTTTTTT.